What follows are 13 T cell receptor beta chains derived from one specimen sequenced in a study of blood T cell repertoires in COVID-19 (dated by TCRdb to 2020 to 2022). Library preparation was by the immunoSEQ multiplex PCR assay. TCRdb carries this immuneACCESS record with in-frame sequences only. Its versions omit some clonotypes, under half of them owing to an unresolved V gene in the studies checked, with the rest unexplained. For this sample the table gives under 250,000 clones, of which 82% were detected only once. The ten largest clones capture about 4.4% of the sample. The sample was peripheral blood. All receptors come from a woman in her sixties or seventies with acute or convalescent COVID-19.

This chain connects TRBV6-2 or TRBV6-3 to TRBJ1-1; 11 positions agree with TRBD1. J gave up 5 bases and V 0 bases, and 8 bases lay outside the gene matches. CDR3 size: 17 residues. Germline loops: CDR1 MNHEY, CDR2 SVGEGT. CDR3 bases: TGTGCCAGCAGTTACTCGTCTCGGACAGGGGGCTTTACTGAAGCTTTCTTT. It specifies CASSYSSRTGGFTEAFF.

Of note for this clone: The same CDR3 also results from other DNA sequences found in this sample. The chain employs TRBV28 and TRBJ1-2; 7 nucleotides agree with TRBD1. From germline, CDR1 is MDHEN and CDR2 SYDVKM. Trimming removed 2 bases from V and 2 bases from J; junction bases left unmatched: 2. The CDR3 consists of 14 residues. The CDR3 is CASSLGTVNYGYTF. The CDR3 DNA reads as TGTGCCAGCAGTTTAGGGACAGTAAACTATGGCTACACCTTC.

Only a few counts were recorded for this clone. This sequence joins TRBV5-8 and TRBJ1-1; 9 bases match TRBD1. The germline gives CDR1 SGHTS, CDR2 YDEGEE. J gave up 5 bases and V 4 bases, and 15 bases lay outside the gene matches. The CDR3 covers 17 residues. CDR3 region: CASSRGTGRRGRTEAFF. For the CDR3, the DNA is TGTGCCAGCAGCCGAGGGACAGGGCGGCGGGGTCGGACTGAAGCTTTCTTT.

The CDR3 DNA reads as TGCAGTGCTATGTGGAGTGAAGCTTTCTTT. Translated, it gives CSAMWSEAFF. The J gene is TRBJ1-1, the V gene TRBV20-1; unclear D gene. Germline V gene sequence: CDR1 DFQATT, CDR2 SNEGSKA (reference sequence). This CDR3 has 10 residues. The V and J ends lost 4 bases and 7 bases respectively, with 7 bases between them.

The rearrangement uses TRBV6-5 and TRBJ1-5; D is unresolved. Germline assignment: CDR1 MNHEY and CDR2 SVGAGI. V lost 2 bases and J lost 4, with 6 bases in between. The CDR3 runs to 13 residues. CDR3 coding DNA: TGTGCCAGCAGTTACCGGAGTAATCAGCCCCAGCATTTT. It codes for CASSYRSNQPQHF.

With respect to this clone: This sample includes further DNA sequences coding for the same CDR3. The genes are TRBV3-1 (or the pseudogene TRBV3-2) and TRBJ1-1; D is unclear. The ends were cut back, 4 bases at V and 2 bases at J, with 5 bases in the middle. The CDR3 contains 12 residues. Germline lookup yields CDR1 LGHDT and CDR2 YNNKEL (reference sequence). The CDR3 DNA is TGTGCCAGCAGCCCAGGAAACACTGAAGCTTTCTTT. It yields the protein CASSPGNTEAFF.

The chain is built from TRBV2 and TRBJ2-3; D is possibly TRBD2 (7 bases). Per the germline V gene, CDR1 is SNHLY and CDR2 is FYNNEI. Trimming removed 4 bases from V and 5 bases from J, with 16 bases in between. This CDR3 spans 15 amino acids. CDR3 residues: CASSVMGGGQDTQYF. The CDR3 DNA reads TGTGCCAGCAGTGTTATGGGGGGGGGCCAAGATACGCAGTATTTT.

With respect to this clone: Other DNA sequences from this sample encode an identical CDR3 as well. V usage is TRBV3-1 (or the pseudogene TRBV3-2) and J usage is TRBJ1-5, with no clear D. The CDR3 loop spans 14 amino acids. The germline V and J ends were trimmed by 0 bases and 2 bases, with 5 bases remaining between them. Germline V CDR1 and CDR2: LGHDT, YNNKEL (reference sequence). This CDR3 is CASSQEGGNQPQHF. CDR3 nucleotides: TGTGCCAGCAGCCAAGAAGGAGGCAATCAGCCCCAGCATTTT.

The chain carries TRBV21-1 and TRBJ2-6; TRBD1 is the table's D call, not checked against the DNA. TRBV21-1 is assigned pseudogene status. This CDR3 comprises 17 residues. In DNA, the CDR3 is TGTGCCAGCAGCAAAAGGGCAGGGGGAAGTGGGGCCAACGTCCTGACTTTC. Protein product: CASSKRAGGSGANVLTF.

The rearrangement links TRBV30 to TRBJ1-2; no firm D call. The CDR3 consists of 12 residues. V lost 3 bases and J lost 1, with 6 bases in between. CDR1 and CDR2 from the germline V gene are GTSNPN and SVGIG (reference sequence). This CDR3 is CAWRGSNYGYTF. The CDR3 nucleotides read TGTGCCTGGAGGGGGAGTAACTATGGCTACACCTTC.

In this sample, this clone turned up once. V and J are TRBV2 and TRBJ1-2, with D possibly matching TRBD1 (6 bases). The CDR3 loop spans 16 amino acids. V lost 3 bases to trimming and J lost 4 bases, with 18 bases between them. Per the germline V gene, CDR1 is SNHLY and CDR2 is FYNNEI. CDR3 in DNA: TGTGCCAGCAGTGACGGTCTGGGCCAGGGGAGCTATGGCTACACCTTC. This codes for CASSDGLGQGSYGYTF.

The CDR3 DNA is TGTGCCAGCAGCTTAGTTGGCAGGGCTAATGAAAAACTGTTTTTT. Protein sequence: CASSLVGRANEKLFF. The chain uses TRBV7-2 and TRBJ1-4; perhaps TRBD1 as D (5 bases). The V end lost 1 base, the J end lost 3 bases, and 9 bases lay between the germline ends. The V gene's germline CDR1 is SGHTA and CDR2 FQGNSA. This CDR3 has 15 residues.

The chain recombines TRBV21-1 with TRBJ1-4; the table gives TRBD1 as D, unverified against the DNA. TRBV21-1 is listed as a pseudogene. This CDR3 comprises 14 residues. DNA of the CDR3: TGTGCCAACAAAGGTGACAGGGTGCGGGAAAAACTGTTTTTT. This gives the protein CANKGDRVREKLFF.